This T cell receptor beta chain was identified during a study of T cells in Graves' hyperthyroidism and ophthalmopathy. Whole-study findings and limits: The model made its ophthalmopathy prediction, and onset followed a median approximately 7 months later.

Template material for amplifying TCR beta CDR3 regions consisted of RNA transcripts. A set of HTBI primers served as the primers for a first-round RT-PCR of the TCR CDR3. TCRdb redid the calling of the multiplex PCR reads with MiXCR, one entry per CDR3 protein. The repertoire has approximately 480,000 distinct CDR3 sequences, around 20% of them found once; the top ten carry approximately 26%. A remark on this clonotype: Its antigen remains unidentified.

Patients showing uncontrolled infection, other autoimmune disease, pregnancy or lactation were ineligible. Clinical symptoms, serum thyroxine, TRAb, thyroid ultrasound and orbital computed tomography established diagnosis. Trimming removed 2 bases from V and 12 bases from J, with 17 bases in between. Per germline, CDR1 SGHDT and CDR2 YYEEEE. The CDR3 contains 13 residues. Sequencing used blood. This TCR was sampled from a young man with Graves' hyperthyroidism. The V and J genes are TRBV5-6 and TRBJ2-5, with D possibly matching TRBD1 (6 bases). Here the CDR3 DNA reads TGTGCCAGCAGCTTACAGGGTAAAGAGACGGAGTACTTC. This codes for CASSLQGKETEYF.